Presented here are 21 T cell receptor beta chains from one specimen sequenced in a study of identical twins. Via MiXCR, TCRdb re-called the 5' RACE reads, giving one row per CDR3 protein. Of some 690,000 distinct CDR3 sequences listed, over 20% are singletons. Another study also made use of these data, one on T cells expressing NK-cell markers.

The sequencing input was PBMCs. All receptors come from a woman aged 18-29 years in good health.

This clonotype has ten or more counts. The V call is TRBV5-1, the J call TRBJ2-3; TRBD2 aligns across 7 bases. Losses at the gene ends were 3 bases for V and 1 base for J; bases not matched to a gene: 5. Germline V CDR1 and CDR2: SGHRS, YFSETQ. The CDR3 is 15 amino acids. CDR3 sequence reads: CASSWARGGTDTQYF. CDR3 DNA sequence: TGCGCCAGCAGCTGGGCCCGGGGGGGCACAGATACGCAGTATTTT.

This clonotype was observed a few times. The chain is built from TRBV20-1 and TRBJ2-5; D is perhaps TRBD2 (5 bases). V lost 7 bases and J lost 4, with 10 bases in between. CDR1 and CDR2 (germline): DFQATT, SNEGSKA (reference sequence). The CDR3 covers 11 residues. CDR3 sequence (DNA): TGCAGTGTCGCAAGCGGAGAGACCCAGTACTTC. Residues: CSVASGETQYF.

The sample holds many counts of this clonotype. J is TRBJ2-3 and V is TRBV4-3; 7 positions agree with TRBD2. The CDR3 is 17 residues long. Germline CDR1 is LGHNA and CDR2 is YSLEER. The V segment lost 1 base and the J segment 2 bases; nucleotides outside the gene matches: 9. This CDR3 is CASSQVDPAGITDTQYF. CDR3 nucleotides: TGCGCCAGCAGCCAAGTGGATCCAGCGGGGATCACAGATACGCAGTATTTT.

The chain has TRBV12-3 or TRBV12-4 and TRBJ2-1; 10 bases align to TRBD1. J gave up 9 bases and V 5 bases, and 7 bases lay outside the gene matches. The CDR3 totals 14 residues. Here the CDR3 DNA reads TGTGCCAGCAGTCCGTCCCGGGACAGGGGTGAGCAGTTCTTC. Residues: CASSPSRDRGEQFF.

This clonotype was observed at least ten times. This chain connects TRBV12-3 or TRBV12-4 to TRBJ1-1; D is possibly TRBD1 (6 bases). V lost 2 bases to trimming and J lost 8 bases, with 15 bases between them. The CDR3 totals 14 residues. CDR3 in amino acids: CASSLWNRDGEAFF. As DNA, the CDR3 is TGTGCCAGCAGTTTATGGAACAGGGACGGCGAAGCTTTCTTT.

V and J are TRBV20-1 and TRBJ2-1, with 11 bases aligning to TRBD2. The ends lost 4 bases at V and 6 bases at J; junction bases unmatched: 8. Germline V lookup: CDR1 DFQATT, CDR2 SNEGSKA (reference sequence). This CDR3 comprises 15 residues. The CDR3 coding sequence is TGCAGTGCTATGCCTCCTAGCGGGGGGCCCAATGAGCAGTTCTTC. Its translation: CSAMPPSGGPNEQFF.

This sequence joins TRBV9 and TRBJ2-2, with 9 bases that match TRBD2. Trimming cost V 1 base and J 4 bases; bases outside gene matches: 8. The CDR3 is 17 residues long. Germline V gene sequence: CDR1 SGDLS, CDR2 YYNGEE. The CDR3 DNA follows: TGTGCCAGCAGCGTATCGCGAGCGGGAGGATTCACCGGGGAGCTGTTTTTT. This codes for CASSVSRAGGFTGELFF. Filled out from reference TRBV9 and TRBJ2-2, the complete variable domain reads DSGVTQTPKHLITATGQRVTLRCSPRSGDLSVYWYQQSLDQGLQFLIQYYNGEERAKGNILERFSAQQFPDLHSELNLSSLELGDSALYFCASSVSRAGGFTGELFFGEGSRLTVL.

A remark on this clonotype: Mismatch with germline at one junction end may stem from a read error. The genes are TRBV15 and TRBJ2-7, with D perhaps matching TRBD1 (6 bases). Germline V CDR1 and CDR2: LNHNV, YYDKDF (reference sequence). The CDR3 sequence is 11 residues long. The CDR3 loop is CATNRDYEQYF. The CDR3 DNA reads TGTGCGACCAACAGGGACTACGAGCAGTACTTC.

Only a few counts were recorded for this clonotype. The chain couples TRBV12-3 or TRBV12-4 to TRBJ2-7; TRBD2 matches at 7 bases. V trimming: 7 bases; J trimming: 6 bases; junction bases outside the gene matches: 9. The CDR3 runs 13 residues. The CDR3 DNA follows: TGTGCCAGCACCCTGACTAGCCTGGGCGAGCAGTACTTC. Translating it yields CASTLTSLGEQYF.

This clonotype was observed at least ten times. CDR3 residues: CSAPRQMNTEAFF. The CDR3, as DNA: TGCAGTGCTCCTAGACAGATGAACACTGAAGCTTTCTTT. The chain recombines TRBV20-1 with TRBJ1-1, with D tentatively TRBD1 (5 bases). The V end was cut by 5 bases, the J end by 0 bases, with 10 bases between. Per the germline V gene, CDR1 is DFQATT and CDR2 is SNEGSKA (reference sequence). There are 13 residues in the CDR3.

This clonotype was seen many times. The J gene is TRBJ2-1, the V gene TRBV20-1; D could derive from TRBD1 or TRBD2 (5 bases each). Germline loops: CDR1 DFQATT, CDR2 SNEGSKA (reference sequence). The CDR3 consists of 13 residues. Trimming stripped 5 bases from V and 3 bases from J, with 11 bases between. Written as DNA, the CDR3 is TGCAGTGCTCCTTCTGGGGGCTACAATGAGCAGTTCTTC. This translates into CSAPSGGYNEQFF.

The sample holds many counts of this clonotype. The chain couples TRBV12-3 or TRBV12-4 to TRBJ1-5; D might be TRBD1 (5 bases). The CDR3 covers 15 residues. V lost 6 bases and J lost 5, with 17 bases in between. The CDR3 DNA reads as TGTGCCAGCAGCCCCTTCAGGGACCGGGATCAGCCCCAGCATTTT. This sequence encodes CASSPFRDRDQPQHF.

In its sample, this clonotype was seen a few times. Written as DNA, the CDR3 is TGTGCCACCAGGACGATAAGATCTGAAGCTTTCTTT. Protein sequence: CATRTIRSEAFF. V usage is TRBV24-1 and J usage is TRBJ1-1; D remains ambiguous. In germline, CDR1 is KGHDR, CDR2 SFDVKD. The CDR3 totals 12 residues. With 7 bases removed from V and 6 bases from J, the gap between germline ends came to 11 bases.

This clonotype was recorded many times. The V call is TRBV5-1, the J call TRBJ2-7; D uncertain. The V end lost 7 bases, the J end lost 2 bases, and 10 bases lay between the germline ends. CDR1 is SGHRS and CDR2 is YFSETQ in the germline V gene. The CDR3 runs 12 residues. This CDR3 is CASGREAYEQYF. CDR3 nucleotides: TGCGCCAGCGGACGAGAAGCCTACGAGCAGTACTTC.

This clonotype was seen just once. The rearrangement uses TRBV20-1 and TRBJ2-4; TRBD2 matches 11 bases. This CDR3 comprises 15 residues. The germline V gene encodes CDR1 DFQATT and CDR2 SNEGSKA (reference sequence). V was clipped by 1 base and J by 4 bases; unmatched bases: 3. The CDR3 DNA reads as TGCAGTGCTAGAGTGACTAGCGGGAATAAAAACATTCAGTACTTC. Encoded protein: CSARVTSGNKNIQYF.

This chain joins TRBV2 and TRBJ2-3, with D possibly being TRBD1 (5 bases). Germline V gene sequence: CDR1 SNHLY, CDR2 FYNNEI. V dropped 7 bases and J dropped 6 bases, with 17 bases sitting between them. The CDR3 has 14 amino acids. CDR3 sequence (DNA): TGTGCCAGCAATGGGGCAGGGCCAAGGGATACGCAGTATTTT. Its translation: CASNGAGPRDTQYF.

This clonotype was found many times. The V gene is TRBV27, the J gene TRBJ2-7; D may be TRBD1 or TRBD2 (6 bases each). V was pared by 5 bases and J by 1 base, with 9 bases between. CDR3 length: 13 residues. Germline assignment: CDR1 MNHEY and CDR2 SMNVEV (reference sequence). The CDR3 coding sequence is TGTGCCAGCAGTCCGGGGGCGTCCTACGAGCAGTACTTC. Translation gives CASSPGASYEQYF.

The gene calls are TRBV7-2 and TRBJ2-2, with D perhaps TRBD1 (5 bases). The V gene lost 6 bases and the J gene lost 16 bases, with 18 bases spanning the gap. The CDR3 covers 12 residues. Germline V gene lookup returns CDR1 SGHTA and CDR2 FQGNSA. CDR3 sequence: CASSPTWTRTFF. CDR3 DNA: TGTGCCAGCAGTCCAACTTGGACACGTACGTTTTTT.

This chain connects TRBV11-2 to TRBJ2-7; D possibly corresponds to TRBD1 (5 bases). The ends were cut back, 5 bases at V and 6 bases at J, with 11 bases in the middle. CDR1 and CDR2 (germline): SGHAT, FQNNGV. The CDR3 has 12 residues. The DNA of the CDR3 is TGTGCCAGCAGCGCCGGACAAGCCGAGCAGTACTTC. As protein: CASSAGQAEQYF.

CDR3 sequence: CASSGDRGISYEQYF. CDR3 DNA: TGTGCCAGCAGTGGAGACAGGGGTATATCCTACGAGCAGTACTTC. V is TRBV12-3 or TRBV12-4 and J is TRBJ2-7, with 8 bases that match TRBD1. With 5 bases clipped from V and 1 base from J, the junction kept 7 bases outside the gene matches. There are 15 residues in the CDR3.

This rearrangement joins TRBV6-1 to TRBJ2-1; TRBD2 might be the D (5 bases). CDR3 length: 14 residues. Looked up from germline, CDR1 is MNHNS and CDR2 is SASEGT. V was trimmed by 2 bases and J by 7 bases, leaving 12 bases between them. The CDR3 nucleotides read TGTGCCAGCAGTGAAATGCTAGCCTTTAATGAGCAGTTCTTC. Protein: CASSEMLAFNEQFF.